These 16 T cell receptor beta chains originate from one sample sequenced in a study of T-cell reconstitution after alpha-beta-depleted transplantation in children. Construction of the TCRbeta library involved unique molecular identifiers. Using its own MiXCR run on the PCR reads, TCRdb lists one record per CDR3 protein. This table holds more than 200,000 distinct CDR3 sequences, about 8.2% found once. The sequencing used PBMCs, mostly from graft donor cells, collected 360 days after TCRalphabeta/CD19-depleted stem cell transplant. All receptors derive from a male patient aged 2 to 9 who had a stem cell transplant for acute myeloid leukemia, so the T cells may come from the graft donor.

This clonotype was seen more than once but under ten times. The V call is TRBV12-3 or TRBV12-4, the J call TRBJ1-2, with TRBD1 identical over 8 bases. Trimming took 5 bases from V and 7 from J; bases not matched to a gene: 6. This CDR3 comprises 13 residues. In nucleotides, the CDR3 is TGTGCCAGCAGTCAGGACAGGGTGGCTGGCTACACCTTC. Residues: CASSQDRVAGYTF.

This clonotype has a handful of counts. The chain couples TRBV20-1 to TRBJ2-7; D may be TRBD1 (6 bases). Germline values: CDR1 DFQATT, CDR2 SNEGSKA (reference sequence). The length of the CDR3 is 14 residues. V was shortened by 0 bases and J by 3 bases, with 12 bases between the two germline ends. The CDR3 region has the DNA TGCAGTGCTAGAGATATACAGGGCTACTACGAGCAGTACTTC. This sequence encodes CSARDIQGYYEQYF.

This clonotype was seen repeatedly, ten times or more. J is TRBJ2-1 and V is TRBV9, with D perhaps TRBD2 (6 bases). Trimming pared 0 bases from V and 8 bases from J, leaving 9 bases between. The CDR3 is 13 residues long. Germline CDR1 SGDLS, CDR2 YYNGEE. CDR3 region: CASSVAERDEQFF. The CDR3, as DNA: TGTGCCAGCAGCGTAGCTGAGCGGGATGAGCAGTTCTTC.

This clonotype was detected ten times or more. The J gene is TRBJ1-2, the V gene TRBV3-1; D is uncertain. This CDR3 region has 11 residues. Trimming took 3 bases from V and 8 from J, leaving 7 bases between them. CDR1 is LGHDT, CDR2 YNNKEL, per germline (reference sequence). CDR3 residues: CASSHVLGYTF. The DNA of the CDR3 is TGTGCCAGCAGCCACGTTTTGGGCTACACCTTC.

The chain combines TRBV7-9 with TRBJ2-5; D is undetermined. The V end was cut by 2 bases, the J end by 2 bases, with 6 bases between. This CDR3 region has 13 residues. Germline V lookup: CDR1 SEHNR, CDR2 FQNEAQ (reference sequence). The CDR3: CASSLYRQETQYF. The CDR3, as DNA: TGTGCCAGCAGCTTATACAGACAAGAGACCCAGTACTTC.

This clonotype occurred a few times. One end of the junction does not line up with germline, which may come from a read error. V and J are TRBV9 and TRBJ1-2; 11 bases align to TRBD1. CDR1 and CDR2 (germline): SGDLS, YYNGEE. The CDR3 is made up of 15 amino acids. The chain's CDR3 is CASSPLGPGQGVEDF. In DNA, the CDR3 is TGTGCCAGCAGCCCCTTGGGGCCGGGACAGGGGGTTGAAGACTTC.

The V and J genes are TRBV7-2 and TRBJ2-7; the match to TRBD2 covers 8 bases. J gave up 3 bases and V 2 bases, and 6 bases lay outside the gene matches. The CDR3 has 15 residues. The germline CDR1 and CDR2 sequences are SGHTA and FQGNSA. The CDR3 sequence: CASSLMRGAVYEQYV. CDR3 nucleotide sequence: TGTGCCAGCAGCTTAATGCGGGGGGCCGTCTACGAGCAGTACGTC.

This clonotype was picked up a small number of times. The chain has TRBV7-9 and TRBJ2-5, with no clear D. This CDR3 has 14 amino acids. Trimming cost V 4 bases and J 5 bases, with 14 bases left between them. Looked up from germline, CDR1 is SEHNR and CDR2 is FQNEAQ (reference sequence). As DNA, the CDR3 is TGTGCCAGCAGCTCCGGTCTCTCCTGGGAGACCCAGTACTTC. Translation gives CASSSGLSWETQYF. The whole variable domain, remainder taken from reference TRBV7-9 and TRBJ2-5, is DTGVSQNPRHKITKRGQNVTFRCDPISEHNRLYWYRQTLGQGPEFLTYFQNEAQLEKSRLLSDRFSAERPKGSFSTLEIQRTEQGDSAMYLCASSSGLSWETQYFGPGTRLLVL.

This clonotype was counted at least ten times. The CDR3 sequence is CASSLGREYNEQFF. CDR3 coding DNA: TGTGCCAGCAGCTTGGGACGGGAGTACAATGAGCAGTTCTTC. The rearrangement uses TRBV7-2 and TRBJ2-1; perhaps TRBD2 as D (6 bases). V lost 3 bases and J 4 bases, leaving 10 bases between the germline ends. The CDR3 runs 14 residues. The V gene's germline CDR1 is SGHTA and CDR2 FQGNSA.

This clonotype was counted at least ten times. The chain uses TRBV29-1 and TRBJ2-3, with 11 bases aligning to TRBD1. In germline, CDR1 is SQVTM, CDR2 ANQGSEA. The CDR3 totals 14 residues. V lost 5 bases to trimming and J lost 4 bases; unmatched junction nucleotides: 5. Here the CDR3 DNA reads TGCAGCGTTTCGGACAGGGGGCTGTCAGATACGCAGTATTTT. It encodes CSVSDRGLSDTQYF.

In its sample, this clonotype was seen a few times. The chain employs TRBV20-1 and TRBJ1-5; D is uncertain. The CDR3 runs to 13 residues. The germline V gene encodes CDR1 DFQATT and CDR2 SNEGSKA (reference sequence). Deletions cut 0 bases from V and 4 bases from J, with 7 bases between. The CDR3 reads CSARESNNQPQHF. The CDR3 DNA reads as TGCAGTGCTAGAGAGAGCAATAATCAGCCCCAGCATTTT.

This clonotype was recorded a few times. The chain employs TRBV18 and TRBJ2-7; TRBD2 agrees at 10 bases. Germline values: CDR1 KGHSH, CDR2 LQKENI. CDR3 length equals 15 residues. J lost 2 bases, V lost 5 bases, and 6 bases had no gene match. The CDR3 coding sequence is TGTGCCAGCTCAACATCCGGGACTAGCGCCTACGAGCAGTACTTC. Translated, it gives CASSTSGTSAYEQYF.

The chain uses TRBV29-1 and TRBJ2-1; TRBD2 matches at 7 bases. The trim removed 7 bases at V and 2 bases at J, leaving 2 bases unmatched. There are 12 residues in the CDR3. CDR1 and CDR2 from the germline V gene are SQVTM and ANQGSEA. This CDR3 is CSAGTTYNEQFF. The CDR3 DNA reads TGCAGCGCCGGGACTACCTACAATGAGCAGTTCTTC.

This clonotype was recorded at least ten times. The chain couples TRBV12-3 or TRBV12-4 to TRBJ2-1, with a tentative D call TRBD1 (6 bases). The germline V and J ends were trimmed by 0 bases and 5 bases, with 8 bases remaining between them. The CDR3 is made up of 14 amino acids. The CDR3 DNA follows: TGTGCCAGCAGTTTAGCGGGGGCCAACAATGAGCAGTTCTTC. Translation: CASSLAGANNEQFF.

Many counts were recorded for this clonotype. The chain recombines TRBV12-3 or TRBV12-4 with TRBJ2-3, with D unclear. This CDR3 comprises 14 residues. V shed 4 bases and J shed 3 bases, with 11 bases lying between them. CDR3 sequence: CASSYSVKTDTQYF. The CDR3 DNA is TGTGCCAGCAGTTACTCAGTTAAAACAGATACGCAGTATTTT.

This clonotype was observed a handful of times. The chain recombines TRBV20-1 with TRBJ1-5, with D uncertain. Germline values: CDR1 DFQATT, CDR2 SNEGSKA (reference sequence). This CDR3 has 14 residues. Trimming shortened V by 1 base and J by 2 bases, and 9 bases separated the two germline ends. The CDR3 coding sequence is TGCAGTGCTAGAGGGGTTAGAGGCAATCAGCCCCAGCATTTT. Protein sequence: CSARGVRGNQPQHF.